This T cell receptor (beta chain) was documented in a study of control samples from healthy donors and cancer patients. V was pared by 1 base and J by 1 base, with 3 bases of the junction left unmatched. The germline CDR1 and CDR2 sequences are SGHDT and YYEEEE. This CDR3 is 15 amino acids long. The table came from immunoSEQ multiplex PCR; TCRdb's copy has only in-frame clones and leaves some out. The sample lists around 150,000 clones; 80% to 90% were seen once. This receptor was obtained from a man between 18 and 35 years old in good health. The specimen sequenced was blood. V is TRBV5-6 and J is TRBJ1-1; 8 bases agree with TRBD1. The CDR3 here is CASSLPDRANTEAFF. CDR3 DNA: TGTGCCAGCAGCTTGCCGGACAGGGCGAACACTGAAGCTTTCTTT.